Below are 23 T cell receptor beta chains sequenced from a single sample in a study of tumor-infiltrating lymphocytes in primary liver carcinoma. Researchers drew blood RNA from unsorted whole blood and extracted germline DNA as well. Total RNA (approximately 450 ng) served as template for TCR beta cDNA synthesis primed by a constant-region primer. ARM-PCR, slightly modified, supplied the TCR beta libraries through three nested multiplex PCR rounds. Running around 9 cycles apiece, the first two PCR rounds relied on TRBV1-TRBV30 forward primers together with a C-beta reverse primer. TCRdb recomputed calls from the multiplex PCR reads with MiXCR, one row per CDR3 protein. The data show 330,000 or so distinct CDR3 sequences, 65% seen once. Sequencing used peripheral blood. These receptors originate from a man aged 35 to 55 with primary liver carcinoma and hepatitis B virus infection.

About this clonotype: A much more abundant neighbour one base away suggests this may be a read error. The V call is TRBV4-1, the J call TRBJ2-2; 10 nucleotides match TRBD1. The germline V gene encodes CDR1 MGHRA and CDR2 YSYEKL. The CDR3 is 15 amino acids. The CDR3 DNA follows: TGCGCCAGCAGTGGACAGGGGGGCTACACCGGGGTGCTGTTTTTT. This translates into CASSGQGGYTGVLFF.

A few counts support this clonotype. The chain links TRBV4-1 to TRBJ2-2; 8 bases fit TRBD2. CDR1 is MGHRA and CDR2 is YSYEKL in the germline V gene. The CDR3 is 17 residues long. J was trimmed by 0 bases and V by 4 bases; bases with no gene match: 7. CDR3 DNA sequence: TGCGCCAGCAGCCGAACCCAGGGACTAGCGAACACCGGGGAGCTGTTTTTT. Protein product: CASSRTQGLANTGELFF.

This clonotype was seen just once. Given a much more abundant clone one base away, this may be a read error. The V call is TRBV4-3, the J call TRBJ2-3; 7 positions match TRBD1. The V gene's germline CDR1 is LGHNA and CDR2 YSLEER. The CDR3 covers 17 residues. CDR3 protein: CASSQDLQGVWADMQYF. In nucleotides, the CDR3 is TGCGCCAGCAGCCAAGACTTGCAGGGGGTGTGGGCAGATATGCAGTATTTT.

As regards this clonotype: At one boundary the junction diverges from the germline segment, which might be a read error. This chain links TRBV4-2 with TRBJ2-3, with 9 bases that match TRBD1. Per germline, CDR1 LGHNA and CDR2 YNFKEQ. The CDR3 sequence is 18 residues long. The chain's CDR3 is CARSQRNRGPTSTDTQYF. CDR3 DNA: TGTGCCAGAAGCCAAAGGAACAGGGGGCCGACTAGCACAGATACGCAGTATTTT.

This clonotype showed up many times. DNA for the CDR3: TGTGCCAGCAGGTCGGGGGGAGGGAATCAGCCCCAGCATTTT. Translated, it gives CASRSGGGNQPQHF. This chain joins TRBV6-5 and TRBJ1-5; possible D gene TRBD1, 5 bases. The germline V and J ends were trimmed by 6 bases and 4 bases, with 13 bases remaining between them. This CDR3 spans 14 amino acids. In germline, CDR1 is MNHEY, CDR2 SVGAGI.

The V and J genes are TRBV29-1 and TRBJ2-3; 7 nucleotides agree with TRBD2. Trimming at V came to 4 bases and at J to 6 bases, leaving 16 bases not matched to a gene. Per the germline V gene, CDR1 is SQVTM and CDR2 is ANQGSEA. The CDR3 is made up of 16 amino acids. CDR3 nucleotide sequence: TGCAGCGTTGCGACTTCCTCTAGCGGATGGGCCGATACGCAGTATTTT. This encodes CSVATSSSGWADTQYF.

This sequence joins TRBV12-3 or TRBV12-4 and TRBJ2-1; weak D call: TRBD2 (5 bases). Trimming shortened V by 3 bases and J by 8 bases, and 20 bases separated the two germline ends. This CDR3 is 16 amino acids long. The CDR3 DNA reads TGTGCCAGCAGTTTGGCCCAACTAGTGGGAAGTGATGAGCAGTTCTTC. Translated, it gives CASSLAQLVGSDEQFF.

Of note for this clonotype: A read error may produce the germline difference seen at one junction end. V is TRBV11-2 and J is TRBJ2-2; 7 nucleotides match TRBD2. This CDR3 spans 14 amino acids. Looked up from germline, CDR1 is SGHAT and CDR2 is FQNNGV. The CDR3 DNA is TGTGCCAGTAGCACCGGGACTACCACCGGGGAGCCGTTTTTT. This gives the protein CASSTGTTTGEPFF.

The chain uses TRBV4-2 and TRBJ2-1; D is perhaps TRBD1 or TRBD2 (5 bases each). Trimming left V 5 bases short and J 4 bases short, with 12 bases between. There are 14 residues in the CDR3. Germline V gene sequence: CDR1 LGHNA, CDR2 YNFKEQ. CDR3 region: CASSVRDEYNEQFF. DNA for the CDR3: TGTGCCAGCAGCGTCCGGGACGAATACAATGAGCAGTTCTTC.

This clonotype occurred many times. Here the CDR3 DNA reads TGTGCCAGCAGCTTCCTGGGGACGGTGAACAATGAGCAGTTCTTC. It specifies CASSFLGTVNNEQFF. V gene TRBV5-6 combines with J gene TRBJ2-1, with D tentatively TRBD1 or TRBD2 (5 bases each). The germline gives CDR1 SGHDT, CDR2 YYEEEE. The CDR3 totals 15 residues. Trimming shortened V by 2 bases and J by 5 bases, and 14 bases separated the two germline ends. Full variable domain (remainder filled in from reference TRBV5-6 and TRBJ2-1): DAGVTQSPTHLIKTRGQQVTLRCSPKSGHDTVSWYQQALGQGPQFIFQYYEEEERQRGNFPDRFSGHQFPNYSSELNVNALLLGDSALYLCASSFLGTVNNEQFFGPGTRLTVL.

This clonotype was counted ten times or more. This sequence joins TRBV6-6 and TRBJ2-1; D is possibly TRBD1 (5 bases). Germline CDR1 MNHNY, CDR2 SVGAGI (reference sequence). The CDR3 is 15 residues long. Trimming took off 4 bases at V and 7 bases at J, with 17 bases between the two ends. The CDR3 here is CASSSVRQLSNEQFF. The CDR3 DNA reads TGTGCCAGCAGTTCCGTGAGACAGCTCTCTAATGAGCAGTTCTTC.

With respect to this clonotype: Because the CDR3 is missing its conserved closing phenylalanine or tryptophan, this is likely a read error. The chain recombines TRBV13 with TRBJ2-1, with D uncertain. V gave up 1 base and J gave up 6 bases, with 4 bases separating them. This CDR3 contains 12 residues. Per germline, CDR1 PRHDT and CDR2 FYEKMQ (reference sequence). CDR3 protein: CASSLDGNEQFY. CDR3 bases: TGTGCCAGCAGCTTAGATGGCAATGAGCAGTTCTAC.

Points on this clonotype: A read error may be the cause here, since a much bigger clone is one base away. The chain couples TRBV29-1 to TRBJ2-7; D is possibly TRBD2 (7 bases). V was cut by 6 bases and J by 6 bases, with 18 bases left in between. The CDR3 length is 13 residues. Looked up from germline, CDR1 is SQVTM and CDR2 is ANQGSEA. CDR3 loop: CSVEGRGAGEQYF. The DNA of the CDR3 is TGCAGCGTGGAGGGACGGGGGGCAGGCGAGCAGTACTTC.

This clonotype was observed a handful of times. This sequence joins TRBV7-9 and TRBJ2-3; D is undetermined. Germline V CDR1 and CDR2: SEHNR, FQNEAQ (reference sequence). Deletions cut 5 bases from V and 5 bases from J, with 17 bases between. The CDR3 has 15 residues. The CDR3 spells CASSPSRSQVDTQYF. DNA for the CDR3: TGTGCCAGCAGCCCCTCGCGTTCCCAAGTAGATACGCAGTATTTT.

Comments on this clonotype: The conserved closing phenylalanine or tryptophan is absent in this CDR3, likely reflecting a read error. This chain uses TRBV10-3 with TRBJ2-1; 7 bases line up with TRBD1. This CDR3 contains 12 residues. V was clipped by 10 bases and J by 6 bases; unmatched bases: 6. Germline lookup yields CDR1 ENHRY and CDR2 SYGVKD. CDR3 protein: CANRDSSNEQFL. The CDR3 DNA is TGTGCCAACCGGGACAGCAGCAATGAGCAGTTCTTG.

This clonotype has just one count. The chain is built from TRBV5-1 and TRBJ2-7; D not resolved. Germline CDR1 and CDR2: SGHRS and YFSETQ. This CDR3 region has 14 residues. Trimming took 4 bases from V and 2 from J, leaving 13 bases between them. This CDR3 is CASSQGQLTYEQYF. The CDR3 DNA sequence: TGCGCCAGCAGCCAAGGGCAGTTAACCTACGAGCAGTACTTC.

J is TRBJ1-5 and V is TRBV28; no reliable D call. Between the trimmed V and J ends, which lost 0 bases and 5 bases, there was a span of 8 bases. The CDR3 contains 14 residues. Germline V gives CDR1 MDHEN, CDR2 SYDVKM. In DNA form, the CDR3 reads TGTGCCAGCAGTTTATGGCCGGGCCATCAGCCCCAGCATTTT. This gives the protein CASSLWPGHQPQHF.

This clonotype has at least ten counts. This sequence joins TRBV5-1 and TRBJ2-1; no definite D call. V lost 5 bases and J lost 7, with 19 bases in between. This CDR3 is 15 amino acids long. CDR1 is SGHRS and CDR2 is YFSETQ in the germline V gene. The chain's CDR3 is CASSYTGLQWNEQFF. Written as DNA, the CDR3 is TGCGCCAGCAGTTATACCGGGCTCCAGTGGAATGAGCAGTTCTTC.

About this clonotype itself: A much larger clone lies one base from this, so it may be a read error. CDR3 bases: TGTGCCAGCAGCGCCGACGCGGCGGGAGCAGTCACAGATACGCAGTATTTT. Translated: CASSADAAGAVTDTQYF. The chain has TRBV4-2 and TRBJ2-3; TRBD2 matches 7 bases. CDR3 length equals 17 residues. Germline V gene sequence: CDR1 LGHNA, CDR2 YNFKEQ. J lost 2 bases, V lost 5 bases, and 13 bases had no gene match.

Only a few counts were recorded for this clonotype. The chain links TRBV15 to TRBJ2-7, with D perhaps matching TRBD1 (5 bases). CDR1 LNHNV and CDR2 YYDKDF come from the germline V gene (reference sequence). V was pared by 0 bases and J by 5 bases, with 8 bases between. The CDR3 sequence is 13 residues long. The CDR3 reads CATSRDQGHEQYF. In nucleotides, the CDR3 is TGTGCCACCAGCAGAGATCAGGGCCACGAGCAGTACTTC.

As concerns this clonotype: Given the absence of the conserved phenylalanine or tryptophan at the CDR3 end, a read error is likely. The chain combines TRBV4-1 with TRBJ2-3, with 11 bases lining up with TRBD2. CDR1 is MGHRA and CDR2 is YSYEKL in the germline V gene. This CDR3 spans 15 amino acids. This CDR3 is CTSSPNSGRGDTQYS. CDR3 nucleotide sequence: TGCACCAGCAGCCCTAATAGCGGGAGGGGAGATACGCAGTATTCT.

In its sample, this clonotype was seen a few times. The chain carries TRBV6-6 and TRBJ2-7, with unresolved D. The J call may be faulty, since TRBJ2-1 better matches the DNA end. The CDR3 spans 11 residues. Germline CDR1 is MNHNY and CDR2 is SVGAGI (reference sequence). The DNA for the CDR3 is TGTGCCAGCAGTGCAGAATACGAGCAGTTCTTC. It encodes CASSAEYEQFF.

The genes are TRBV11-3 and TRBJ2-1; 7 nucleotides line up with TRBD2. This CDR3 is 18 amino acids long. In germline, CDR1 is SGHNT, CDR2 YENEEA. V lost 10 bases to trimming and J lost 2 bases; unmatched junction nucleotides: 20. The CDR3 loop reads CANILEASSGPAYNEQFF. In nucleotides, the CDR3 is TGTGCCAACATTCTCGAGGCCTCTAGCGGACCGGCCTACAATGAGCAGTTCTTC.